This T cell receptor beta chain was identified in a study of PD-1 blockade in classical Hodgkin lymphoma. Findings and limits, study-wide: CD4+ TCR diversity, unlike CD8+, rose significantly by C4D1.

Produced via immunoSEQ multiplex PCR; TCRdb's table is partial and in-frame only. The sample holds 10,000 to 15,000 clones; under 90% are singletons and the top ten take roughly 0.51%. Per germline, CDR1 SGHVS and CDR2 FQNEAQ. V shed 0 bases and J shed 2 bases, with 8 bases lying between them. The CDR3 has 14 amino acids. For this clone: The antigen is undetermined.

Each of the patients experienced relapse following autologous stem cell transplantation, and their brentuximab vedotin exposure differed. Negative magnetic selection isolated CD4+ T cells from thawed PBMCs. Complete response, partial response or progressive disease were the best responses. The sequence was obtained from a human donor with classical Hodgkin lymphoma. V and J are TRBV7-8 and TRBJ2-7; D gene ambiguous. The source material was CD4+ T cells from blood, sampled at baseline. The DNA of the CDR3 is TGTGCCAGCAGCTTAGCCCCACCCACCTACGAGCAGTACTTC. Its translation: CASSLAPPTYEQYF. The variable domain in full, with the rest retrieved from reference TRBV7-8 and TRBJ2-7, is GAGVSQSPRYKVAKRGQDVALRCDPISGHVSLFWYQQALGQGPEFLTYFQNEAQLDKSGLPSDRFFAERPEGSVSTLKIQRTQQEDSAVYLCASSLAPPTYEQYFGPGTRLTVT.